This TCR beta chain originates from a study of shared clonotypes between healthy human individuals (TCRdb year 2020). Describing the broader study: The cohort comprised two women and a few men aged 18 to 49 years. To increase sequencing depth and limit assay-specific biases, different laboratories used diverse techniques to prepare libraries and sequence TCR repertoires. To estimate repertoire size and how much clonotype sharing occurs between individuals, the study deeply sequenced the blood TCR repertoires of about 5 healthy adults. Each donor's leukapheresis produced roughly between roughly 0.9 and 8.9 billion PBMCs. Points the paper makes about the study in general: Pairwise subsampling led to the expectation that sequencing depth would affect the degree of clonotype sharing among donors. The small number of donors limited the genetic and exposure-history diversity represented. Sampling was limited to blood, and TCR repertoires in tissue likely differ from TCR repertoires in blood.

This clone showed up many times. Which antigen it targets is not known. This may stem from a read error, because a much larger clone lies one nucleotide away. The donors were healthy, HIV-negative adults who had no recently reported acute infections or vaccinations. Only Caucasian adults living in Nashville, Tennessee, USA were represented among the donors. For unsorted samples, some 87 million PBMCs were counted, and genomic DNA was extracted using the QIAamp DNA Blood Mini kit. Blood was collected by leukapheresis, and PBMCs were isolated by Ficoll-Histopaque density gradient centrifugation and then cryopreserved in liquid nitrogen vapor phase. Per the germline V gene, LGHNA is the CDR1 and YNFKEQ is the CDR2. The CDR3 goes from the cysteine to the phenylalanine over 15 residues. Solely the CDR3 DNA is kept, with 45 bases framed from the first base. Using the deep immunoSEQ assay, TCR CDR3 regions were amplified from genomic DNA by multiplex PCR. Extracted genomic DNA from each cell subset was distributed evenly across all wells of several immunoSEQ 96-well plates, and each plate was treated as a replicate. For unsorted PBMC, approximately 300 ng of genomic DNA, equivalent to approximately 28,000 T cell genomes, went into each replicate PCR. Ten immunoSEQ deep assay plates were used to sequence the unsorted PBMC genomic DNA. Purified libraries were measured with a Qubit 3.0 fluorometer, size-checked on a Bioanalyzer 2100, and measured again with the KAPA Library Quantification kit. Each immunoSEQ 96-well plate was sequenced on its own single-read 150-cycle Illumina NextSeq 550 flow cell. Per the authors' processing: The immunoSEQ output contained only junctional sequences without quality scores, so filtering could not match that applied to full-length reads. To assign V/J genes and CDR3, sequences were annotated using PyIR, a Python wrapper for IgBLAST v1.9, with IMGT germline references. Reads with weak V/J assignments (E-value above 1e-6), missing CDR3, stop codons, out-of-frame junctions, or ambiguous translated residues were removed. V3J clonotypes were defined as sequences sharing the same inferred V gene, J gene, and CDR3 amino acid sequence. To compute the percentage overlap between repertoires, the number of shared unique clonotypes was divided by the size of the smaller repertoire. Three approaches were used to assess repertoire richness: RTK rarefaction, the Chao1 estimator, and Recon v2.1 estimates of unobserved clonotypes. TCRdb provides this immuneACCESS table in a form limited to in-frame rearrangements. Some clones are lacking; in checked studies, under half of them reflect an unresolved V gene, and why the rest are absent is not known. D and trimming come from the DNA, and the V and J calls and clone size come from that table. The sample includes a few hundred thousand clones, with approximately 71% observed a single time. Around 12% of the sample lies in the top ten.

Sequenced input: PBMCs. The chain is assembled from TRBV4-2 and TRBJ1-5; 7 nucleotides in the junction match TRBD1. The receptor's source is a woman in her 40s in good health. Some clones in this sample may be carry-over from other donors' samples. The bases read TGTGCCGGCAGCCAAGATGAGGGGGCTCATCAGCCCCAGCATTTT. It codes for CAGSQDEGAHQPQHF.